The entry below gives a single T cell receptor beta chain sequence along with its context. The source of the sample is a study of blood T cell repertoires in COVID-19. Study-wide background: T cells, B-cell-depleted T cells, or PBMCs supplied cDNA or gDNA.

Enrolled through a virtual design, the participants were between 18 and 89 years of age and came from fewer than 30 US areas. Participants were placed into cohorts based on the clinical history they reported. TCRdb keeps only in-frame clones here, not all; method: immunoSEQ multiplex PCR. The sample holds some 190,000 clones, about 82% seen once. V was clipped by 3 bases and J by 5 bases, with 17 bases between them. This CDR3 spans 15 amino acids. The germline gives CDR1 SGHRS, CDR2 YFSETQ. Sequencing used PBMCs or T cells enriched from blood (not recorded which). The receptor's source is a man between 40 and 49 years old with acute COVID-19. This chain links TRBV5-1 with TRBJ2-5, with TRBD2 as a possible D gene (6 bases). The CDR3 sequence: CASSYGGVGGETQYF. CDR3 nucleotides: TGCGCCAGCAGCTACGGAGGGGTCGGTGGGGAGACCCAGTACTTC.